The entry below describes one T cell receptor beta chain. Its antigen is not identified. This specimen comes from a study of vaccination and CD4 T cells after COVID-19. Study as a whole: Either a CEFX pool, an HIV-1 Nef pool, or no peptide was added to control cultures. Overall study findings and caveats: Convalescent participants were relatively few, and none had early post-infection timepoints studied.

At the Johns Hopkins FTIC core, DNA taken from cultured CD4+ T cells was sequenced by way of the Oncomine TCR Beta short-read assay. In TCRdb, the PCR reads were re-called with MiXCR into one record per CDR3 protein. The table shows approximately 15,000 distinct CDR3 sequences, with roughly 60% occurring only once. CDR3 size: 16 residues. V was trimmed by 2 bases and J by 6 bases, leaving 18 bases between them. CDR1 is MNHEY, CDR2 SVGEGT, per germline. Treatment defined: approximately 9-day PBMC culture with coronavirus spike peptide pools or control peptides (ViraFEST assay). Alongside around 9.7 IU/ml IL-2 and roughly 10 ug/ml peptide pools, PBMCs were cultured at some 1.9 million per well.

The source is a human donor who had recovered from COVID-19. The chain has TRBV6-2 or TRBV6-3 and TRBJ2-3; D unclear. The material was CD4+ T cells from blood, cultured in vitro, obtained after SARS-CoV-2 vaccination. CDR3 sequence: CASSYRTVSGLDTQYF. CDR3 coding DNA: TGTGCCAGCAGTTACAGGACGGTTTCGGGTTTGGATACGCAGTATTTT.